These 27 T cell receptor beta chains share one sample of origin, sequenced in a study of T cells in localized non-small cell lung cancer. The protocol was immunoSEQ multiplex PCR, while the TCRdb copy is restricted to in-frame clones and leaves out a portion. The data contain around 5,600 clones, 28% of them singletons. The starting material was lung tumor tissue, obtained before any cancer treatment. These receptors were collected from a female donor older than 55 with stage I lung adenocarcinoma.

This clone was picked up a small number of times. The chain employs TRBV9 and TRBJ2-2; D is undetermined. This CDR3 has 14 amino acids. The V and J ends lost 0 bases and 5 bases respectively, with 8 bases between them. Germline CDR1 reads SGDLS; CDR2 reads YYNGEE. CDR3 sequence reads: CASSVGLGTGELFF. In DNA form, the CDR3 reads TGTGCCAGCAGCGTAGGTCTGGGGACCGGGGAGCTGTTTTTT. Together with reference TRBV9 and TRBJ2-2, the CDR3 gives the full variable domain: DSGVTQTPKHLITATGQRVTLRCSPRSGDLSVYWYQQSLDQGLQFLIQYYNGEERAKGNILERFSAQQFPDLHSELNLSSLELGDSALYFCASSVGLGTGELFFGEGSRLTVL.

The gene calls are TRBV18 and TRBJ1-2, with no clear D. Per the germline V gene, CDR1 is KGHSH and CDR2 is LQKENI. The CDR3 covers 14 residues. V was shortened by 2 bases and J by 3 bases, with 10 bases between the two germline ends. The CDR3 here is CASSPSAGYYGYTF. The CDR3 region has the DNA TGTGCCAGCTCACCATCCGCAGGTTACTATGGCTACACCTTC.

This clone was observed a few times. The rearrangement uses TRBV6-8 and TRBJ1-5; D is ambiguous. This CDR3 is 15 amino acids long. Germline V gene sequence: CDR1 MNHGY, CDR2 SAAAGT. V was clipped by 2 bases and J by 0 bases, with 8 bases between them. The CDR3 here is CASSYGVNSNQPQHF. The DNA of the CDR3 is TGTGCCAGCAGTTACGGTGTAAATAGCAATCAGCCCCAGCATTTT.

This clone was observed once. The rearrangement links TRBV14 to TRBJ2-3; D is undetermined. The germline V gene has CDR1 SGHDN and CDR2 FVKESK. CDR3 size: 15 residues. V lost 0 bases to trimming and J lost 0 bases, with 7 bases between them. This CDR3 is CASSQESASTDTQYF. The CDR3 nucleotides read TGTGCCAGCAGCCAAGAGTCAGCTAGCACAGATACGCAGTATTTT.

This clone was counted only a few times. The J gene is TRBJ2-5, the V gene TRBV11-3, with 15 bases matching TRBD2. V gave up 5 bases and J gave up 5 bases; unmatched junction bases: 6. Germline V gene sequence: CDR1 SGHNT, CDR2 YENEEA. This CDR3 has 16 amino acids. This chain's CDR3 is CASSIRTSGRVETQYF. The CDR3 DNA reads TGTGCCAGCAGCATACGGACTAGCGGGAGGGTGGAGACCCAGTACTTC.

The chain uses TRBV10-2 and TRBJ2-1; perhaps D is TRBD1 or TRBD2 (5 bases each). Germline loops: CDR1 WSHSY, CDR2 SAAADI. Trimming cost V 6 bases and J 0 bases, with 15 bases left between them. CDR3 length equals 16 residues. The CDR3 nucleotides read TGCGCCAGCAGCTCCCTTAAGGGGAGCTCCTACAATGAGCAGTTCTTC. This encodes CASSSLKGSSYNEQFF.

This clone was picked up a small number of times. The rearrangement uses TRBV6-8 and TRBJ2-2; a possible D gene is TRBD2 (6 bases). This CDR3 spans 16 amino acids. Germline CDR1 is MNHGY and CDR2 is SAAAGT. V was cut by 5 bases and J by 3 bases, with 16 bases left in between. CDR3 DNA: TGTGCCAGCAGTGGGACTGGGGGAGGCGACACCGGGGAGCTGTTTTTT. Protein sequence: CASSGTGGGDTGELFF.

The J gene is TRBJ1-2, the V gene TRBV6-8, with D unclear. V lost 7 bases and J 2 bases, leaving 8 bases between the germline ends. The CDR3 spans 12 residues. CDR1 is MNHGY and CDR2 is SAAAGT in the germline V gene. The CDR3 sequence is CASKGTNYGYTF. CDR3 nucleotide sequence: TGTGCCAGCAAAGGCACCAACTATGGCTACACCTTC.

This clone was counted a few times. V gene TRBV7-6 combines with J gene TRBJ2-5, with a weak D call TRBD2 (5 bases). V lost 5 bases, J lost 2 bases, and 12 bases lay in between. The CDR3 length is 14 residues. The germline V gene has CDR1 SGHVS and CDR2 FNYEAQ. The CDR3 sequence: CASSLLPGQETQYF. In DNA, the CDR3 is TGTGCCAGCAGCCTACTACCGGGACAAGAGACCCAGTACTTC.

The table lists this clone with a few counts. This chain uses TRBV11-3 with TRBJ2-1, with 16 bases that match TRBD2. Germline V gene data show CDR1 as SGHNT and CDR2 as YENEEA. This CDR3 is built from 18 residues. V gave up 2 bases and J gave up 7 bases; unmatched junction bases: 8. The CDR3 bases are TGTGCCAGCAGCTTAACGGGACTAGCGGGGGGGATTTGGAATGAGCAGTTCTTC. Its protein product is CASSLTGLAGGIWNEQFF.

The CDR3 DNA follows: TGCGCCAGTCCACCCGGGGGGCTGCTATCCTACAATGAGCAGTTCTTC. Translation: CASPPGGLLSYNEQFF. This chain connects TRBV23-1 to TRBJ2-1, with D possibly TRBD2 on 7 matching bases. TRBV23-1 is known as an ORF, though its function is uncertain. The V end lost 9 bases, the J end lost 1 base, and 19 bases lay between the germline ends. There are 16 residues in the CDR3.

This clone has only a few counts. The chain employs TRBV7-2 and TRBJ1-1; TRBD1 is a possible D gene (6 bases). The CDR3 runs to 13 residues. The germline V gene has CDR1 SGHTA and CDR2 FQGNSA. V was clipped by 5 bases and J by 4 bases, with 11 bases between them. CDR3 in amino acids: CASSPQTGTEAFF. DNA for the CDR3: TGTGCCAGCAGCCCCCAGACAGGCACTGAAGCTTTCTTT.

This clone turned up a few times. This chain joins TRBV2 and TRBJ1-5; D perhaps matches TRBD1 (6 bases). Germline V gene sequence: CDR1 SNHLY, CDR2 FYNNEI. CDR3 length: 13 amino acids. Trimming removed 7 bases at V and 5 bases at J, with 12 bases between. CDR3 residues: CASNLQGDQPQHF. The DNA of the CDR3 is TGTGCCAGCAACTTACAGGGAGATCAGCCCCAGCATTTT.

The chain uses TRBV6-8 and TRBJ1-2; 8 bases are a match to TRBD1. Germline trimming cut 4 bases from V and 1 base from J; bases unmatched to any gene: 2. The germline CDR1 and CDR2 sequences are MNHGY and SAAAGT. This CDR3 is 14 amino acids long. CDR3 loop: CASSSGQGNYGYTF. The CDR3 DNA is TGTGCCAGCAGTTCTGGACAGGGTAACTATGGCTACACCTTC.

The rearrangement links TRBV11-3 to TRBJ2-1, with a tentative D call TRBD1 (6 bases). Germline CDR1 SGHNT, CDR2 YENEEA. The CDR3 is made up of 16 amino acids. With 5 bases removed from V and 7 bases from J, the gap between germline ends came to 21 bases. The CDR3 region is CASSRGSASPGNEQFF. DNA for the CDR3: TGTGCCAGCAGCAGGGGGAGCGCATCGCCGGGGAATGAGCAGTTCTTC.

This clone was seen a few times. The rearrangement links TRBV9 to TRBJ2-1; 13 bases agree with TRBD2. The germline CDR1 and CDR2 sequences are SGDLS and YYNGEE. V dropped 4 bases and J dropped 6; count of bases not matched to a gene: 25. The CDR3 is made up of 22 amino acids. The CDR3 is CASSLSPRPGLAGPARVNEQFF. CDR3 coding DNA: TGTGCCAGCAGCTTATCACCTCGGCCGGGACTAGCGGGGCCCGCCAGGGTCAATGAGCAGTTCTTC.

This clone was seen a handful of times. V usage is TRBV6-1 and J usage is TRBJ1-5; D call uncertain. Germline loops: CDR1 MNHNS, CDR2 SASEGT. The CDR3 has 14 amino acids. V lost 0 bases and J lost 7, with 10 bases in between. DNA for the CDR3: TGTGCCAGCAGTGAAGCAAGGGTAGGGCAGCCCCAGCATTTT. Its translation is CASSEARVGQPQHF.

The chain joins TRBV18 to TRBJ2-7; TRBD2 might be the D (6 bases). The CDR3 extends over 14 amino acids. Germline CDR1 KGHSH, CDR2 LQKENI. Trimming removed 1 base at V and 1 base at J, with 8 bases between. The CDR3 DNA is TGTGCCAGCTCACCACTCGGGACTTCCTACGAGCAGTACTTC. Amino acids: CASSPLGTSYEQYF.

This chain uses TRBV14 with TRBJ1-1; the match to TRBD1 covers 8 bases. V dropped 5 bases and J dropped 0; count of bases not matched to a gene: 2. Germline values: CDR1 SGHDN, CDR2 FVKESK. The CDR3 has 14 amino acids. CDR3 loop: CASSMGQVNTEAFF. The CDR3 DNA follows: TGTGCCAGCAGCATGGGACAGGTGAACACTGAAGCTTTCTTT.

The chain recombines TRBV18 with TRBJ2-7; TRBD1 matches 7 bases. The ends lost 5 bases at V and 2 bases at J; junction bases unmatched: 9. Germline V gene data show CDR1 as KGHSH and CDR2 as LQKENI. The CDR3 sequence is 15 residues long. The chain's CDR3 is CASSVNSQGAYEQYF. The CDR3 nucleotides read TGTGCCAGCTCAGTCAATTCTCAGGGGGCCTACGAGCAGTACTTC.

The gene calls are TRBV18 and TRBJ1-5; weak D call: TRBD1 (5 bases). CDR3 length: 16 amino acids. CDR1 is KGHSH and CDR2 is LQKENI in the germline V gene. Trimming took off 5 bases at V and 4 bases at J, with 18 bases between the two ends. CDR3 residues: CASSGPGTAGNQPQHF. The CDR3 DNA reads TGTGCCAGCTCAGGACCCGGGACCGCGGGTAATCAGCCCCAGCATTTT. Using reference TRBV18 and TRBJ1-5 for the parts outside the CDR3, the full variable domain is NAGVMQNPRHLVRRRGQEARLRCSPMKGHSHVYWYRQLPEEGLKFMVYLQKENIIDESGMPKERFSAEFPKEGPSILRIQQVVRGDSAAYFCASSGPGTAGNQPQHFGDGTRLSIL.

There are a few counts of this clone. The V and J genes are TRBV7-2 and TRBJ1-6; a possible D gene is TRBD1 (6 bases). This CDR3 spans 16 amino acids. Germline values: CDR1 SGHTA, CDR2 FQGNSA. Trimming took 5 bases from V and 2 from J, leaving 13 bases between them. The CDR3 region is CASSPYRVPYNSPLHF. The DNA for the CDR3 is TGTGCCAGCAGCCCATACAGGGTACCCTATAATTCACCCCTCCACTTT.

The genes are TRBV30 and TRBJ2-7; unclear D gene. The CDR3 runs to 13 residues. Germline V gene lookup returns CDR1 GTSNPN and CDR2 SVGIG (reference sequence). V was shortened by 4 bases and J by 4 bases, with 14 bases between the two germline ends. CDR3 region: CAWNGGVAYEQYF. The CDR3 region has the DNA TGTGCCTGGAATGGTGGTGTTGCGTACGAGCAGTACTTC. Full variable domain (rest looked up from reference TRBV30 and TRBJ2-7): SQTIHQWPATLVQPVGSPLSLECTVEGTSNPNLYWYRQAAGRGLQLLFYSVGIGQISSEVPQNLSASRPQDRQFILSSKKLLLSDSGFYLCAWNGGVAYEQYFGPGTRLTVT.

This clone has more than one count but fewer than ten. This chain uses TRBV6-8 with TRBJ2-3, with D perhaps TRBD1 or TRBD2 (6 bases each). The ends were cut back, 2 bases at V and 6 bases at J, with 12 bases in the middle. The CDR3 consists of 14 residues. Looked up from germline, CDR1 is MNHGY and CDR2 is SAAAGT. The CDR3 bases are TGTGCCAGCAGTTACGGTTCGGGGGCGGATACGCAGTATTTT. Amino acid sequence: CASSYGSGADTQYF.

V and J are TRBV29-1 and TRBJ2-2; TRBD1 matches at 9 bases. The CDR3 has 15 amino acids. CDR1 is SQVTM and CDR2 is ANQGSEA in the germline V gene. V was pared by 6 bases and J by 4 bases, with 9 bases of the junction left unmatched. This chain's CDR3 is CSVKSGTGSTGELFF. The CDR3 bases are TGCAGCGTGAAGTCCGGGACAGGGAGCACCGGGGAGCTGTTTTTT.

The chain recombines TRBV10-2 with TRBJ2-4, with unresolved D. This CDR3 is 12 amino acids long. Germline V gene lookup returns CDR1 WSHSY and CDR2 SAAADI. V lost 8 bases to trimming and J lost 8 bases, with 13 bases between them. The chain's CDR3 is CASQELGYIQYF. In DNA, the CDR3 is TGCGCCAGCCAGGAATTAGGTTACATTCAGTACTTC.

This clone was counted between two and nine times. The CDR3 reads CASSQQGWDEQFF. CDR3 nucleotide sequence: TGTGCCAGCAGCCAACAGGGGTGGGATGAGCAGTTCTTC. V is TRBV14 and J is TRBJ2-1; TRBD1 is a possible D gene (6 bases). Germline V gene data show CDR1 as SGHDN and CDR2 as FVKESK. Trimming removed 2 bases at V and 8 bases at J, with 10 bases between. This CDR3 region has 13 residues.